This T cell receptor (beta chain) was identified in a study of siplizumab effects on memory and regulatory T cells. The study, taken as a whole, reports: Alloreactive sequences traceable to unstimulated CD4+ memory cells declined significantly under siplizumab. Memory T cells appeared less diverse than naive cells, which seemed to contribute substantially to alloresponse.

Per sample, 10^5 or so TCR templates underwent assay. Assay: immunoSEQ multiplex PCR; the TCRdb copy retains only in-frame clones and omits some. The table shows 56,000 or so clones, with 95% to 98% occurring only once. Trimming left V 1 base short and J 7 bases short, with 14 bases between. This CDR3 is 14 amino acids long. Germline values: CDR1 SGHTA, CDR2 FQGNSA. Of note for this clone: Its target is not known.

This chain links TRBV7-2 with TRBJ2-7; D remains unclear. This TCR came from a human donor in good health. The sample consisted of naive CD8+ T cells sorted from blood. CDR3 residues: CASSLVGLLNEQYF. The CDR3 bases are TGTGCCAGCAGCTTAGTGGGCCTACTGAATGAGCAGTACTTC.